Here is one T cell receptor beta chain with its context. The antigen is unknown. The primer mix had 60 Vbeta and 13 Jbeta primers. Method: immunoSEQ multiplex PCR; TCRdb's copy keeps in-frame clones and lacks some. This listing includes some 200,000 clones. The sample originates from a study of cytomegalovirus exposure and HLA in healthy donors. Study observations and caveats: A previous analysis found most TCR beta V segments productive roughly 87% or roughly 30% of the time.

The V and J ends lost 4 bases and 1 base respectively, with 8 bases between them. The CDR3 sequence is 14 residues long. The germline V gene encodes CDR1 SGHRS and CDR2 YFSETQ. This TCR derives from a woman younger than 30 in good health and CMV-seropositive. The specimen sequenced was PBMCs. The chain is built from TRBV5-1 and TRBJ2-2, with a weak D call TRBD2 (6 bases). DNA for the CDR3: TGCGCCAGCAGCGACGGGGGGAACACCGGGGAGCTGTTTTTT. Its translation: CASSDGGNTGELFF.